These 6 T cell receptor beta chains were sequenced from one sample in a study of OX40 agonist ivuxolimab in advanced cancers. TCRdb's copy holds only in-frame clones and misses some; the assay was immunoSEQ multiplex PCR. The sample shows fewer than 60,000 clones, 80% to 90% of them seen only once. This material consisted of CD4+ or CD8+ T cells sorted from blood, taken in a trial of the OX40 agonist ivuxolimab. Receptors originate from an adult with an advanced solid tumor such as melanoma, head and neck, liver or kidney cancer.

The chain has TRBV28 and TRBJ2-3, with D perhaps matching TRBD2 (5 bases). The CDR3 loop spans 15 amino acids. Trimming took off 7 bases at V and 0 bases at J, with 14 bases between the two ends. CDR1 is MDHEN and CDR2 is SYDVKM in the germline V gene. Written as DNA, the CDR3 is TGTGCCAGCACTGACCCCGGGATAAGCACAGATACGCAGTATTTT. Encoded protein: CASTDPGISTDTQYF. Looking up the rest from reference TRBV28 and TRBJ2-3 gives the full variable domain: DVKVTQSSRYLVKRTGEKVFLECVQDMDHENMFWYRQDPGLGLRLIYFSYDVKMKEKGDIPEGYSVSREKKERFSLILESASTNQTSMYLCASTDPGISTDTQYFGPGTRLTVL.

The genes are TRBV6-1 and TRBJ2-7, with D unresolved. V lost 4 bases to trimming and J lost 2 bases, with 3 bases between them. In germline, CDR1 is MNHNS, CDR2 SASEGT. This CDR3 is built from 11 residues. CDR3 nucleotides: TGTGCCAGCAGTGGGACCTACGAGCAGTACTTC. Residues: CASSGTYEQYF.

The chain has TRBV6-1 and TRBJ1-5, with a weak D call TRBD1 (5 bases). This CDR3 is built from 14 residues. Germline values: CDR1 MNHNS, CDR2 SASEGT. Trimming took 3 bases from V and 7 from J, leaving 13 bases between them. The CDR3 sequence: CASSERGLGQPQHF. The CDR3 nucleotides are TGTGCCAGCAGTGAGAGGGGCCTGGGGCAGCCCCAGCATTTT.

The V and J genes are TRBV7-6 and TRBJ2-5, with TRBD1 matching over 9 bases. CDR1 and CDR2 from the germline V gene are SGHVS and FNYEAQ. This CDR3 has 14 residues. V gave up 5 bases and J gave up 3 bases; unmatched junction bases: 4. Here the CDR3 DNA reads TGTGCCAGCAGCCCCGGGACAGGGAAAGAGACCCAGTACTTC. Translated: CASSPGTGKETQYF.

J is TRBJ1-1 and V is TRBV25-1, with 9 nucleotides matching TRBD1. The CDR3 contains 14 residues. The V gene's germline CDR1 is MGHDK and CDR2 SYGVNS. Trimming cost V 5 bases and J 4 bases; bases outside gene matches: 5. CDR3 residues: CASSQTGGRTEAFF. The DNA for the CDR3 is TGTGCCAGCAGTCAGACAGGGGGGCGCACTGAAGCTTTCTTT.

The J gene is TRBJ2-7, the V gene TRBV5-8; TRBD1 aligns across 7 bases. CDR1 is SGHTS and CDR2 is YDEGEE in the germline V gene. The ends lost 0 bases at V and 4 bases at J; junction bases unmatched: 10. The length of the CDR3 is 16 residues. The CDR3 sequence: CASSLAKDRPFYEQYF. The CDR3 DNA sequence: TGTGCCAGCAGCTTGGCGAAGGACAGGCCTTTTTACGAGCAGTACTTC.